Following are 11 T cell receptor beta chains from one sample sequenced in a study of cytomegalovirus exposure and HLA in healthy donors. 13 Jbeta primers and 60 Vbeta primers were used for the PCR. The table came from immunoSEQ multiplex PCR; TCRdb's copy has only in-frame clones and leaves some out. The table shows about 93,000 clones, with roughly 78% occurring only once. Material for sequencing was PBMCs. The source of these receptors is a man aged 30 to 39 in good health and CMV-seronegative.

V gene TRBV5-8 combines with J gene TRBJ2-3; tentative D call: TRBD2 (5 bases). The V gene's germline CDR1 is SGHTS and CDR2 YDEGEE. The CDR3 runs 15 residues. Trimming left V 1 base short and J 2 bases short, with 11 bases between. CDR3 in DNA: TGTGCCAGCAGCTTGATAAGCGGCTCCACAGATACGCAGTATTTT. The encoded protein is CASSLISGSTDTQYF.

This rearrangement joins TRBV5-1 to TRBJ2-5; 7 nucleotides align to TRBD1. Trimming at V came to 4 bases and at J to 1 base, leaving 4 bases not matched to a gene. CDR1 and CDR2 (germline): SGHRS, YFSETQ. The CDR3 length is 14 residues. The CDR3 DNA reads TGCGCCAGCAGCCCCTGGGACAGCCAAGAGACCCAGTACTTC. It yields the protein CASSPWDSQETQYF.

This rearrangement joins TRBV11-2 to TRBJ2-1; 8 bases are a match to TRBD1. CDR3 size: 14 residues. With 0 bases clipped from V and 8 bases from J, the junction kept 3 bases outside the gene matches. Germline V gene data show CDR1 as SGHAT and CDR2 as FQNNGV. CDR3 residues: CASSLEARGHEQFF. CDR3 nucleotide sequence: TGTGCCAGCAGCTTAGAAGCCAGGGGGCATGAGCAGTTCTTC.

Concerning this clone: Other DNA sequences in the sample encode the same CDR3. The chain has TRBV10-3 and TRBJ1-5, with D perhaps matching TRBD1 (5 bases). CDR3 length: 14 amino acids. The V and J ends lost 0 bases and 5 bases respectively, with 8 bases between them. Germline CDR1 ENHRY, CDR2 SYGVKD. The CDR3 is CAISESGGDQPQHF. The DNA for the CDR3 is TGTGCCATCAGTGAGTCGGGAGGGGATCAGCCCCAGCATTTT.

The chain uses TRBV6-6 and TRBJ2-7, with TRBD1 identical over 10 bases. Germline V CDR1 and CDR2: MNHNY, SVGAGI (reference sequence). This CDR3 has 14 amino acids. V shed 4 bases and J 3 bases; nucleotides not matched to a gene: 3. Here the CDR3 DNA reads TGTGCCAGCAGTTTGACAGGGGGCGGCTACGAGCAGTACTTC. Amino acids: CASSLTGGGYEQYF.

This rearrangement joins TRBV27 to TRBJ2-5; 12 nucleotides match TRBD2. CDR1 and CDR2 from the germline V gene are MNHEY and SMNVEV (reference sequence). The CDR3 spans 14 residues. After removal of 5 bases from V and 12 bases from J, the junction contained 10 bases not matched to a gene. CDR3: CASSPPGTSGSKYF. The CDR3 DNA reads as TGTGCCAGCAGTCCCCCCGGGACTAGCGGGTCGAAGTACTTC.

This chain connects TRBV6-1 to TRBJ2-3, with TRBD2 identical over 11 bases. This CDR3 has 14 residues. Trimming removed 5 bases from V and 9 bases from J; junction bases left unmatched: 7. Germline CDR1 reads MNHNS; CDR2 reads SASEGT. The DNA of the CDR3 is TGTGCCAGCAGTCCTAGCGGGGGGCGCCAAACGCAGTATTTT. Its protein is CASSPSGGRQTQYF.

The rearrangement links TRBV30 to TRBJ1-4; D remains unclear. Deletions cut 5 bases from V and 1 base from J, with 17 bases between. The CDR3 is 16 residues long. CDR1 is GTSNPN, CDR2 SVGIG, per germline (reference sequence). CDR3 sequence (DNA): TGTGCCTGGGCTCAGTGGAGCGGGATAACTAATGAAAAACTGTTTTTT. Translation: CAWAQWSGITNEKLFF.

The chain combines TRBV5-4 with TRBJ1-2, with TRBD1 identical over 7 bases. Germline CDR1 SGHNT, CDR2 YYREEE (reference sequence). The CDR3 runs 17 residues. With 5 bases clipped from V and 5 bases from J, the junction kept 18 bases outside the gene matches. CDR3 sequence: CASRVFLTGTALYGYTF. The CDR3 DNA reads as TGTGCCAGCAGAGTGTTTCTCACCGGGACAGCGTTATATGGCTACACCTTC.

CDR3 residues: CAREDRRLHF. The CDR3 region has the DNA TGTGCCAGAGAGGACAGGCGCCTCCACTTT. V usage is TRBV5-6 and J usage is TRBJ1-6, with 7 nucleotides matching TRBD1. From germline, CDR1 is SGHDT and CDR2 YYEEEE. The V and J ends lost 8 bases and 15 bases, in that order; junction bases with no gene match: 5. This CDR3 contains 10 residues.

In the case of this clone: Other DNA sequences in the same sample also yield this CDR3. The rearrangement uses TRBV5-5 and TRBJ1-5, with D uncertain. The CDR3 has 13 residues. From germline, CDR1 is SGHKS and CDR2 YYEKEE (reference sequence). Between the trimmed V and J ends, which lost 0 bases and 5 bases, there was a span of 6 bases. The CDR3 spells CASSLAGDQPQHF. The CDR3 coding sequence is TGTGCCAGCAGCTTGGCCGGAGATCAGCCCCAGCATTTT.